This T cell receptor beta chain was identified in a study of blood T cell repertoires in COVID-19. The overall study: COVID-19 samples collected from the United States, Italy and Spain covered acute and convalescent phases. PBMCs, B-cell-depleted T cells, or T cells were the source of the cDNA or gDNA that made up the material.

The CDR3 length is 14 residues. V dropped 4 bases and J dropped 7; count of bases not matched to a gene: 13. CDR1 and CDR2 from the germline V gene are SQVTM and ANQGSEA. Some clones are missing from TCRdb's copy, which holds only in-frame ones; the method was immunoSEQ multiplex PCR. The table includes just over 150,000 clones, approximately 86% detected once. The V gene is TRBV29-1, the J gene TRBJ2-7, with 7 positions matching TRBD1. The sample was peripheral blood. This receptor was obtained from a woman between 65 and 79 years old with acute or convalescent COVID-19. This CDR3 reads CSVARGTGVKEQYF. CDR3 bases: TGCAGCGTTGCAAGGGGAACAGGGGTCAAGGAGCAGTACTTC.